One sample yielded the 9 T cell receptor beta chains listed below, sequenced in a study of cytomegalovirus exposure and HLA in healthy donors. The primer mix had 60 Vbeta and 13 Jbeta primers. Libraries were prepared by immunoSEQ multiplex PCR; TCRdb keeps only in-frame clonotypes and omits some of them. The repertoire has a few hundred thousand clones, 80% to 90% of them found once; the top ten carry about 3%. The sample consisted of PBMCs. The receptors derive from a young man in good health and CMV-seronegative.

The J gene is TRBJ2-7, the V gene TRBV19; the D gene is possibly TRBD2 (5 bases). The CDR3 contains 13 residues. The V gene lost 5 bases and the J gene lost 2 bases, with 10 bases spanning the gap. Germline CDR1 reads LNHDA; CDR2 reads SQIVND (reference sequence). CDR3 sequence reads: CASSPGFAYEQYF. The CDR3, as DNA: TGTGCCAGTAGTCCGGGGTTTGCCTACGAGCAGTACTTC. Drawing the rest from reference TRBV19 and TRBJ2-7, the complete variable domain is DGGITQSPKYLFRKEGQNVTLSCEQNLNHDAMYWYRQDPGQGLRLIYYSQIVNDFQKGDIAEGYSVSREKKESFPLTVTSAQKNPTAFYLCASSPGFAYEQYFGPGTRLTVT.

CDR3 sequence reads: CASSFRTGRTDTQYF. The CDR3 nucleotides are TGTGCCAGCAGCTTCCGGACAGGGAGGACAGATACGCAGTATTTT. V is TRBV7-2 and J is TRBJ2-3; TRBD1 matches at 8 bases. The CDR3 is 15 residues long. Germline V gives CDR1 SGHTA, CDR2 FQGNSA. V lost 3 bases to trimming and J lost 3 bases; unmatched junction nucleotides: 5.

The V call is TRBV27, the J call TRBJ2-7; a possible D gene is TRBD1 (5 bases). Germline-derived CDR1 and CDR2 are MNHEY and SMNVEV (reference sequence). V gave up 9 bases and J gave up 2 bases, with 17 bases separating them. The CDR3 spans 14 residues. CDR3 loop: CASWSPDKPYEQYF. DNA of the CDR3: TGTGCCAGTTGGTCCCCGGACAAACCCTACGAGCAGTACTTC.

The J gene is TRBJ1-1, the V gene TRBV7-8; D is unresolved. V was trimmed by 6 bases and J by 0 bases, leaving 8 bases between them. The CDR3 contains 13 residues. Germline loops: CDR1 SGHVS, CDR2 FQNEAQ. CDR3 region: CASRDTMNTEAFF. The CDR3 nucleotides read TGTGCCAGCAGAGACACCATGAACACTGAAGCTTTCTTT.

As for this clone: At one end the junction does not follow the germline gene, possibly because of a read error. V gene TRBV7-2 combines with J gene TRBJ2-6; possible D gene TRBD2, 7 bases. From germline, CDR1 is SGHTA and CDR2 FQGNSA. CDR3 length: 18 residues. The CDR3 spells CASTLGAGAFSGASVLTF. The DNA of the CDR3 is TGTGCCAGCACCCTGGGGGCGGGGGCCTTCTCTGGGGCCAGCGTCCTGACTTTC.

This clone has only a few counts. V and J are TRBV4-1 and TRBJ1-4, with TRBD1 matching over 8 bases. Trimming cost V 4 bases and J 7 bases; bases outside gene matches: 8. The V gene's germline CDR1 is MGHRA and CDR2 YSYEKL. CDR3 length equals 15 residues. CDR3 in amino acids: CASSLIGQGGEKLFF. In DNA, the CDR3 is TGCGCCAGCAGCCTGATAGGACAGGGCGGTGAAAAACTGTTTTTT.

The chain is built from TRBV9 and TRBJ2-7; D perhaps matches TRBD1 (6 bases). The CDR3 length is 15 residues. Trimming pared 0 bases from V and 1 base from J, leaving 11 bases between. Per germline, CDR1 SGDLS and CDR2 YYNGEE. CDR3 loop: CASSVAGTGSYEQYF. CDR3 nucleotides: TGTGCCAGCAGCGTAGCTGGTACAGGGTCCTACGAGCAGTACTTC. The full variable domain, rest sourced from reference TRBV9 and TRBJ2-7, is DSGVTQTPKHLITATGQRVTLRCSPRSGDLSVYWYQQSLDQGLQFLIQYYNGEERAKGNILERFSAQQFPDLHSELNLSSLELGDSALYFCASSVAGTGSYEQYFGPGTRLTVT.

CDR3 amino acids: CASSFKPIGGSVGNTEAFF. In DNA form, the CDR3 reads TGTGCCAGCAGCTTCAAACCCATAGGCGGCAGTGTCGGTAACACTGAAGCTTTCTTT. The gene calls are TRBV13 and TRBJ1-1; D gene unclear. Trimming took 3 bases from V and 2 from J, leaving 25 bases between them. Germline lookup yields CDR1 PRHDT and CDR2 FYEKMQ (reference sequence). CDR3 length equals 19 residues.

The chain employs TRBV9 and TRBJ1-4; 7 nucleotides agree with TRBD1. The CDR3 runs 14 residues. The germline gives CDR1 SGDLS, CDR2 YYNGEE. The J segment lost 6 bases and the V segment lost 0 bases, leaving 2 bases of the junction unmatched. The CDR3 sequence is CASSVAGGDEKLFF. The CDR3 region has the DNA TGTGCCAGCAGCGTAGCAGGGGGTGATGAAAAACTGTTTTTT. Full variable domain (missing parts from reference TRBV9 and TRBJ1-4): DSGVTQTPKHLITATGQRVTLRCSPRSGDLSVYWYQQSLDQGLQFLIQYYNGEERAKGNILERFSAQQFPDLHSELNLSSLELGDSALYFCASSVAGGDEKLFFGSGTQLSVL.